This TCR beta chain comes out of a study of blood T cells in healthy people across ages. There are 15 residues in the CDR3. The trim removed 3 bases at V and 7 bases at J, leaving 12 bases unmatched. The V gene's germline CDR1 is DFQATT and CDR2 SNEGSKA (reference sequence). Sample-barcoded 5' priming and a J-beta primer mix drove a second PCR of roughly 7 to 11 cycles. A single record per CDR3 protein comes from TCRdb applying MiXCR to the 5' RACE reads. The sample records under 2 million distinct CDR3 sequences, 30% to 40% being singletons. The chain recombines TRBV20-1 with TRBJ2-1, with 7 bases fitting TRBD2. The TCR sequence derives from a woman between 25 and 40 years old in good health. Sample: blood. DNA of the CDR3: TGCAGTGCTAGCCACCCGGGTGGGAGGGGTAATGAGCAGTTCTTC. Its protein product is CSASHPGGRGNEQFF.